The rows below give T cell receptor beta chains drawn from one sample of a study of OX40 agonist ivuxolimab in advanced cancers. Data came from immunoSEQ multiplex PCR; TCRdb stores just in-frame clones and leaves some out. The table records some 50,000 clones, 65% to 85% of them present only once. The source was CD4+ or CD8+ T cells sorted from blood, collected in a trial of the OX40 agonist ivuxolimab. These receptor sequences come from an adult with an advanced solid tumor such as melanoma, head and neck, liver or kidney cancer. The CDR3 runs from the conserved cysteine through the conserved F or W. The D gene is left open where the match is weak. Clone size, where shown, is once, few, many, or a class for clones that have expanded.

J: TRBJ1-5
size: few
V: TRBV28
D: -
DNA: TGTGCCAGCAGTTTATTGGATGGGAGCAATCAGCCCCAGCATTTT
CDR3: CASSLLDGSNQPQHF

J: TRBJ1-1
size: -
V: TRBV19
D: -
DNA: TGTGCCAGTAGTGGACGGCCCGGGGAGAGGACTGAAGCTTTCTTT
CDR3: CASSGRPGERTEAFF

J: TRBJ2-2
size: -
V: TRBV11-3
D: -
DNA: TGTGCCAGCAGCTTAGCAGGAGACGGGGAGCTGTTTTTT
CDR3: CASSLAGDGELFF

J: TRBJ1-6
size: -
V: TRBV7-9
D: -
DNA: TGTGCCAGCAGCCTCTCAGGGGCAGCGTACTCACCCCTCCACTTT
CDR3: CASSLSGAAYSPLHF

J: TRBJ2-6
size: -
V: TRBV6-1
D: -
DNA: TGTGCCGCAGGGCCTGGGGCCAACGTCCTGACTTTC
CDR3: CAAGPGANVLTF

J: TRBJ1-1
size: -
V: TRBV6-1
D: -
DNA: TGTGCCAGCAGTGAAGTGTGGGGAACTGAAGCTTTCTTT
CDR3: CASSEVWGTEAFF

J: TRBJ2-5
size: once
V: TRBV4-1
D: -
DNA: TGCGCCAGCAGCCAAGGAGCAGGAGCGATAGGAGAGACCCAGTACTTC
CDR3: CASSQGAGAIGETQYF

J: TRBJ1-6
size: -
V: TRBV7-2
D: TRBD1
DNA: TGTGCCAGCAGCTTAGTCACAGGGGGCTTGGCACCCCTCCACTTT
CDR3: CASSLVTGGLAPLHF

J: TRBJ2-1
size: few
V: TRBV18
D: TRBD2
DNA: TGTGCCAGCTCACCAAACTCAGCGGGAGGGGTAAGGAATGAGCAGTTCTTC
CDR3: CASSPNSAGGVRNEQFF

J: TRBJ2-5
size: -
V: TRBV7-2
D: TRBD2
DNA: TGTGCCAGCAGCTTATCTAGCGGGAGCCCTGGGGAGACCCAGTACTTC
CDR3: CASSLSSGSPGETQYF

J: TRBJ2-2
size: -
V: TRBV6-5
D: TRBD1
DNA: TGTGCCAGCAGCTCACAGGGGGCGCTCACCGGGGAGCTGTTTTTT
CDR3: CASSSQGALTGELFF

J: TRBJ1-6
size: few
V: TRBV6-5
D: -
DNA: TGTGCCAGCAGTGTGGGGGACAATTCACCCCTCCACTTT
CDR3: CASSVGDNSPLHF

J: TRBJ1-5
size: -
V: TRBV4-2
D: -
DNA: TGTGCCAGCAGCCAAGAGGCAGCTAGCAATCAGCCCCAGCATTTT
CDR3: CASSQEAASNQPQHF

J: TRBJ2-1
size: -
V: TRBV9
D: -
DNA: TGTGCCAGCAGCGTAGGTGGTGCAGCGTACAATGAGCAGTTCTTC
CDR3: CASSVGGAAYNEQFF

J: TRBJ2-1
size: -
V: TRBV13
D: TRBD2
DNA: TGTGCCAGCAGCCGGGGGGGTATCGTTGGAAATGAGCAGTTCTTC
CDR3: CASSRGGIVGNEQFF

J: TRBJ1-4
size: -
V: TRBV23-1
D: -
DNA: TGCGCCAGCAGGTGGGGGGGGACAACTGTTTTT
CDR3: CASRWGGTTVF